This is a list of T cell receptor beta chains from one sample in a study of OX40 agonist ivuxolimab in advanced cancers. The protocol was immunoSEQ multiplex PCR, while the TCRdb copy is restricted to in-frame clones and leaves out a portion. The table shows 59,000 or so clones, with about 80% occurring only once. Sequences were derived from CD4+ or CD8+ T cells sorted from blood, sampled in a trial of the OX40 agonist ivuxolimab. Source of these receptors: an adult with an advanced solid tumor such as melanoma, head and neck, liver or kidney cancer. Both conserved end residues are part of each CDR3. The D gene is left open where the match is weak. Clone size is not always given. Where it is, it says once, few, many or a class for expanded clones.

j_gene,d_gene,abundance,v_gene,CDR3nt,CDR3aa
TRBJ2-3,.,.,TRBV5-1,TGCGCCAGCACCCCGGACGGCGGCACAGATACGCAGTATTTT,CASTPDGGTDTQYF
TRBJ2-2,.,.,TRBV19,TGTGCCAGTAGGCGGCAGGGCTACACCGGGGAGCTGTTTTTT,CASRRQGYTGELFF
TRBJ1-1,TRBD1,.,TRBV6-5,TGTGCCAGCAGTTCCAGGGGGTCGGACACTGAAGCTTTCTTT,CASSSRGSDTEAFF
TRBJ2-1,.,.,TRBV10-1,TGCGCCAGCAGCGGGGCCCCCTACAATGAGCAGTTCTTC,CASSGAPYNEQFF
TRBJ1-6,TRBD1,.,TRBV2,TGTGCCAGCTTAAGGACAGGGGATTCACCCCTCCACTTT,CASLRTGDSPLHF
TRBJ2-1,TRBD1,.,TRBV4-1,TGCGCCAGCAGCCACAACCGGGACAGGGTACTCAATGAGCAGTTCTTC,CASSHNRDRVLNEQFF
TRBJ2-1,.,.,TRBV6-5,TGTGCCAGCAGAAGGCAGGTCGGGCAGTTCTTC,CASRRQVGQFF
TRBJ2-4,.,.,TRBV18,TGTGCCAGCTCACCAGATACCAGTAAAAACATTCAGTACTTC,CASSPDTSKNIQYF
TRBJ2-2,.,.,TRBV6-6,TGTGCCAGCAGTAACACAGGGACCGGGGAGCTGTTTTTT,CASSNTGTGELFF
TRBJ2-1,TRBD1,.,TRBV4-1,TGCGCCAGCAGCCACGGGGACAGGGGAGACAATGAGCAGTTCTTC,CASSHGDRGDNEQFF
TRBJ2-7,TRBD1,.,TRBV28,TGTGCCAGCATCCATGGGGACAGGCACTACGAGCAGTACTTC,CASIHGDRHYEQYF
TRBJ2-7,TRBD1,.,TRBV5-1,TGCGCCAGCAGCTGGGGACAGGCCTACGAGCAGTACTTC,CASSWGQAYEQYF
TRBJ2-2,.,.,TRBV11-2,TGTGCCAGCAGCTCACCCCTTTCAGGTCTCTCCGGGGAGCTGTTTTTT,CASSSPLSGLSGELFF
TRBJ2-3,.,.,TRBV4-3,TGCGCCAGCAGCCAAGATTCCAGGGGCCCAGATACGCAGTATTTT,CASSQDSRGPDTQYF
TRBJ2-1,.,.,TRBV14,TGTGCCAGCACCCCTTTGAGGGGGGACGCGGGGAATGAGCAGTTCTTC,CASTPLRGDAGNEQFF
TRBJ2-1,TRBD2,.,TRBV11-2,TGTGCCAGCAGCTTAGCAGGTAGCGGGATGAGTGAGCAGTTCTTC,CASSLAGSGMSEQFF
TRBJ2-7,TRBD2,few,TRBV11-2,TGTGCCAGCAGCTTAGATCGTGGGACTAGCGGCTACGAGCAGTACTTC,CASSLDRGTSGYEQYF
TRBJ1-3,.,.,TRBV7-3,TGTGCCAGCAGCTCCAGAGAGAACTCTGGAAACACCATATATTTT,CASSSRENSGNTIYF
TRBJ1-2,TRBD1,.,TRBV30,TGTGCCTGGAGTGTCCCTACAGGGGTAACCTATGGCTACACCTTC,CAWSVPTGVTYGYTF
TRBJ1-5,.,.,TRBV6-1,TGTGCCAGCAGGCGATCAGGGCCCGCTCAGCCCCAGCATTTT,CASRRSGPAQPQHF
TRBJ1-3,.,.,TRBV2,TGTGCCAGCAGTGCTTCAGGGACCGGAAACACCATATATTTT,CASSASGTGNTIYF
TRBJ2-2,.,.,TRBV5-1,TGCGCCAGCAGCTTGGGCAGGGGTGCGAACACCGGGGAGCTGTTTTTT,CASSLGRGANTGELFF
TRBJ2-7,TRBD2,.,TRBV27,TGTGCCAGCAGGACTAGCGGGGTACGGGACGAGCAGTACTTC,CASRTSGVRDEQYF
TRBJ2-7,TRBD1,.,TRBV6-6,TGTGCCAGCAGTCCCCACAGGGGAGAGCAGTACTTC,CASSPHRGEQYF
TRBJ1-5,.,.,TRBV18,TGTGCCAGCTCACCACAGAGGAGTAATCAGCCCCAGCATTTT,CASSPQRSNQPQHF
TRBJ2-1,TRBD2,.,TRBV2,TGTGCCAGCAGTGAAGCAGGACCTTCCGGGGGGGCCTGTTTCTTC,CASSEAGPSGGACFF
TRBJ1-2,TRBD1,.,TRBV10-3,TGTGCCATCGGGGGAGACAGGGGGAACTATGGCTACACCTTC,CAIGGDRGNYGYTF
TRBJ2-7,TRBD1,.,TRBV6-5,TGTGCCAGCAGTAACGGGGACAGCCGGCACGAGCAGTACTTC,CASSNGDSRHEQYF
TRBJ1-2,.,.,TRBV28,TGTGCCAGCTCCAGGGGAATGGGCTACACCTTC,CASSRGMGYTF
TRBJ2-1,.,.,TRBV18,TGTGCCAGCTCACGACGGGGGGCGGGGAATGAGCAGTTCTTC,CASSRRGAGNEQFF
TRBJ1-3,.,.,TRBV11-2,TGTGCCAGCAGCTTACCAGGAAACACCATATATTTT,CASSLPGNTIYF
TRBJ2-7,TRBD2,.,TRBV14,TGTGCCAGCAGCCTCGGGAGGGCCGGGAAGAAGCAGTACTTC,CASSLGRAGKKQYF
TRBJ2-1,TRBD2,.,TRBV7-3,TGTGCCAGCAGCTTCTACGGACTAGCGGCTTACAATGAGCAGTTCTTC,CASSFYGLAAYNEQFF
TRBJ2-5,.,.,TRBV9,TGTGCCAGCAGCCCAATTACAGGGCCCCAAGAGACCCAGTACTTC,CASSPITGPQETQYF
TRBJ2-7,TRBD2,once,TRBV18,TGTGCCAGCTCACCAGGGGCTAGCGGGGTGTACGAGCAGTACTTC,CASSPGASGVYEQYF
TRBJ1-1,TRBD1,.,TRBV5-1,TGCGCCAGCAGATTTGCGGACAGGTCGAACACTGAAGCTTTCTTT,CASRFADRSNTEAFF
TRBJ2-2,TRBD2,.,TRBV4-1,TGCGCCAGCAGCCAAGAAAAGGGACTAGCGGGAGGAAGAGGGTGGACCGGGGAGCTGTTTTTT,CASSQEKGLAGGRGWTGELFF
TRBJ1-5,TRBD1,few,TRBV19,TGTGCCAGTAGTTCTACAGGGGGCAATCAGCCCCAGCATTTT,CASSSTGGNQPQHF
TRBJ2-7,.,.,TRBV6-1,TGTGCCAGCAACCTAGGAGCGTCTCAGCAGTACTTC,CASNLGASQQYF
TRBJ1-1,.,few,TRBV5-1,TGCGCCAGCAGCTTGGCGGGGAACACTGAAGCTTTCTTT,CASSLAGNTEAFF
TRBJ1-5,.,.,TRBV6-1,TGTGCCAGCAGGGGATCCGATTTCCCCAATCAGCCCCAGCATTTT,CASRGSDFPNQPQHF
TRBJ2-1,TRBD2,once,TRBV7-9,TGTGCCAGCAGCCGGGCTAGCGGGAGTTTTTTAGTGAATGGGCAGTTCTTC,CASSRASGSFLVNGQFF
TRBJ2-1,.,.,TRBV7-2,TGTGCCAGCAGCTCCGGACAGTACAATGAGCAGTTCTTC,CASSSGQYNEQFF
TRBJ1-4,.,once,TRBV7-2,TGTGCCAGCAGCTCGCCCCTTGGGGGGGGGAATGAAAAACTGTTTTTT,CASSSPLGGGNEKLFF
TRBJ2-3,.,.,TRBV5-1,TGCGCCAGCAGCTTGATCTTGCGGAGCACAGATACGCAGTATTTT,CASSLILRSTDTQYF
TRBJ2-7,.,few,TRBV4-1,TGCGCCAGCAGCCTAAGGGCCGGGGAGCAGTACTTC,CASSLRAGEQYF
TRBJ1-2,TRBD1,.,TRBV5-1,TGCGCCAGCAGCTCCAGCCAGGGGGGTAACTATGGCTACACCTTC,CASSSSQGGNYGYTF
TRBJ1-2,TRBD1,few,TRBV6-6,TGTGCCAGCAGTCAAAAAACAGGACAGGGGCAGAATGGCTACACCTTC,CASSQKTGQGQNGYTF
TRBJ2-7,.,once,TRBV19,TGTGCCAGTAGTACAGTCAGCTCCTACGAGCAGTACTTC,CASSTVSSYEQYF
TRBJ2-5,.,.,TRBV7-9,TGTGCCAGCAGCCGCTCAGGGTTCGGCTCCGAGACCCAGTACTTC,CASSRSGFGSETQYF